These T cell receptor beta chains were read from a single sample in a study of blood T cells in healthy people across ages. TCRdb analysed the 5' RACE reads with MiXCR anew, one entry per CDR3 protein. The table includes approximately 1,100,000 distinct CDR3 sequences, under 45% detected once. The specimen sequenced was blood. The receptor source for this set is a woman aged 55 to 70 in good health. The CDR3 runs from the conserved cysteine through the conserved F or W. The order of the fields is J gene, clone size, D gene, V gene, CDR3 protein. A D gene is named only where the DNA matches it firmly. Clone size appears in some rows only: once, few, many, or a class for an expanded clone.

j_gene: TRBJ2-3
abundance: -
d_gene: TRBD2
v_gene: TRBV5-1
CDR3aa: CASSGPGLAIDTQYF

j_gene: TRBJ2-5
abundance: few
d_gene: -
v_gene: TRBV27
CDR3aa: CASSVQGEETQYF

j_gene: TRBJ2-7
abundance: -
d_gene: TRBD1
v_gene: TRBV20-1
CDR3aa: CSARTGVSRVFEQYF

j_gene: TRBJ2-1
abundance: -
d_gene: TRBD2
v_gene: TRBV18
CDR3aa: CASSPRTSGVSYNEQFF

j_gene: TRBJ2-1
abundance: -
d_gene: -
v_gene: TRBV29-1
CDR3aa: CSVLPVPSYNEQFF

j_gene: TRBJ1-5
abundance: -
d_gene: -
v_gene: TRBV7-2
CDR3aa: CASSLTSRAPQHF

j_gene: TRBJ1-4
abundance: -
d_gene: -
v_gene: TRBV20-1
CDR3aa: CSARDQGTPVEELFF

j_gene: TRBJ2-7
abundance: -
d_gene: TRBD1
v_gene: TRBV20-1
CDR3aa: CSARVYGTGDYEQYF

j_gene: TRBJ1-2
abundance: -
d_gene: -
v_gene: TRBV2
CDR3aa: CASSEALPVNGYTF

j_gene: TRBJ2-1
abundance: -
d_gene: TRBD2
v_gene: TRBV29-1
CDR3aa: CSIDSGGEQFF

j_gene: TRBJ2-1
abundance: few
d_gene: TRBD2
v_gene: TRBV29-1
CDR3aa: CSAAGGTSGRIWQFF

j_gene: TRBJ2-5
abundance: once
d_gene: -
v_gene: TRBV6-1
CDR3aa: CASSDSSQGPFGETQYF

j_gene: TRBJ2-3
abundance: -
d_gene: -
v_gene: TRBV7-9
CDR3aa: CASSSGPLAGDTQYF

j_gene: TRBJ2-5
abundance: -
d_gene: TRBD2
v_gene: TRBV12-3/TRBV12-4
CDR3aa: CASSPRGEDVWETQYF

j_gene: TRBJ2-7
abundance: few
d_gene: -
v_gene: TRBV2
CDR3aa: CASSEGTYYEQYF

j_gene: TRBJ2-7
abundance: -
d_gene: -
v_gene: TRBV3-1
CDR3aa: CASSHYRAHYEQYF

j_gene: TRBJ2-1
abundance: many
d_gene: -
v_gene: TRBV12-3/TRBV12-4
CDR3aa: CASSLRRSYNEQFF

j_gene: TRBJ2-5
abundance: -
d_gene: -
v_gene: TRBV12-3/TRBV12-4
CDR3aa: CASSSTRMPQETQYF

j_gene: TRBJ2-1
abundance: -
d_gene: TRBD2
v_gene: TRBV28
CDR3aa: CASSLWTSGGRHNEQFF

j_gene: TRBJ1-6
abundance: few
d_gene: -
v_gene: TRBV2
CDR3aa: CASSDEQGNSPLHF

j_gene: TRBJ2-7
abundance: -
d_gene: -
v_gene: TRBV9
CDR3aa: CASSVGANSYEQYF

j_gene: TRBJ2-2
abundance: few
d_gene: -
v_gene: TRBV27
CDR3aa: CASTETNTGELFF

j_gene: TRBJ1-1
abundance: few
d_gene: TRBD1
v_gene: TRBV20-1
CDR3aa: CSARDDNRGMKPDTEAFF

j_gene: TRBJ2-7
abundance: -
d_gene: -
v_gene: TRBV27
CDR3aa: CASSPRRQTAYEQYF

j_gene: TRBJ1-2
abundance: many
d_gene: TRBD1
v_gene: TRBV25-1
CDR3aa: CASSGQGAYGYTF

j_gene: TRBJ2-5
abundance: few
d_gene: TRBD2
v_gene: TRBV2
CDR3aa: CASSELELAPYQETQYF

j_gene: TRBJ2-5
abundance: -
d_gene: TRBD2
v_gene: TRBV28
CDR3aa: CAGGSRVRETQYF

j_gene: TRBJ2-7
abundance: -
d_gene: -
v_gene: TRBV20-1
CDR3aa: CSASVWDSNEQYF

j_gene: TRBJ2-5
abundance: -
d_gene: TRBD2
v_gene: TRBV20-1
CDR3aa: CSARDLGSGSLNEQYF

j_gene: TRBJ2-3
abundance: few
d_gene: -
v_gene: TRBV29-1
CDR3aa: CSVEKGPLEQYF

j_gene: TRBJ2-1
abundance: -
d_gene: TRBD2
v_gene: TRBV7-2
CDR3aa: CASSPLAASYNEQFF

j_gene: TRBJ2-7
abundance: few
d_gene: -
v_gene: TRBV9
CDR3aa: CASSVELGGPYEQYF

j_gene: TRBJ1-4
abundance: -
d_gene: -
v_gene: TRBV25-1
CDR3aa: CASSEYTGTNEKLFF

j_gene: TRBJ1-1
abundance: -
d_gene: -
v_gene: TRBV5-6
CDR3aa: CASSSLGTGTEAFF

j_gene: TRBJ2-3
abundance: -
d_gene: TRBD2
v_gene: TRBV7-2
CDR3aa: CASTRDYLTDTQYF

j_gene: -
abundance: once
d_gene: TRBD1
v_gene: TRBV12-3/TRBV12-4
CDR3aa: CASSFRGQGMVHEQYF

j_gene: TRBJ2-3
abundance: once
d_gene: TRBD2
v_gene: TRBV6-6
CDR3aa: CASSPPSGRAEADAQYF

j_gene: TRBJ2-7
abundance: -
d_gene: TRBD2
v_gene: TRBV15
CDR3aa: CATSRAGGIYGQYF

j_gene: TRBJ2-7
abundance: once
d_gene: -
v_gene: TRBV20-1
CDR3aa: CSARGHQSSYEQYF

j_gene: TRBJ2-7
abundance: -
d_gene: -
v_gene: TRBV6-2/TRBV6-3
CDR3aa: CASRNSGNSYEQYF

j_gene: TRBJ2-1
abundance: -
d_gene: TRBD2
v_gene: TRBV20-1
CDR3aa: CSARRGGPENEQFF

j_gene: TRBJ2-7
abundance: -
d_gene: TRBD2
v_gene: TRBV29-1
CDR3aa: CSVVSPSGGSSYEQYF

j_gene: TRBJ2-1
abundance: -
d_gene: TRBD2
v_gene: TRBV2
CDR3aa: CASSDPIAGGSYNEQFF

j_gene: TRBJ2-2
abundance: -
d_gene: -
v_gene: TRBV15
CDR3aa: CATSRDAAGLGELFF

j_gene: TRBJ2-5
abundance: -
d_gene: -
v_gene: TRBV9
CDR3aa: CASSVGQGQGQETQYF

j_gene: TRBJ2-3
abundance: few
d_gene: TRBD2
v_gene: TRBV19
CDR3aa: CASSDPRGRSTDTQYF

j_gene: TRBJ1-2
abundance: -
d_gene: -
v_gene: TRBV6-5
CDR3aa: CASSYSRRGRHYGYTF

j_gene: TRBJ2-5
abundance: few
d_gene: -
v_gene: TRBV7-6
CDR3aa: CASSSGLDETQYF